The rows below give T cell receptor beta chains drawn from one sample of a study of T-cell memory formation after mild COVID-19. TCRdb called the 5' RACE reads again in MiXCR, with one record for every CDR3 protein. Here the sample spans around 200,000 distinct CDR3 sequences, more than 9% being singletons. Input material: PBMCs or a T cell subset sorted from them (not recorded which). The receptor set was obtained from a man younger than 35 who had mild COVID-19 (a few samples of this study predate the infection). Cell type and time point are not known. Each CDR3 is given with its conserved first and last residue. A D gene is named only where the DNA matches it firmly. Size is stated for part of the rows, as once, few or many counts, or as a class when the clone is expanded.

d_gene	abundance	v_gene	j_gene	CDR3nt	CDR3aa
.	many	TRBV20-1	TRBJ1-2	TGCAGTGCTAGAGACGCGTCGCTCGTTCCATCCAGAGGTGGCTACACCTTC	CSARDASLVPSRGGYTF
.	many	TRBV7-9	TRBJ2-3	TGTGCCAGCAGCCGTCCTGGGGGGTATACGCAGTATTTT	CASSRPGGYTQYF
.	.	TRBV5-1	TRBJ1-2	TGCGCCAGCAGCTTGGGGGGAACCCCGAACTATGGCTACACCTTC	CASSLGGTPNYGYTF
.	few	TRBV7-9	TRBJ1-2	TGTGCCAGCAGCTCACCACAGGGAAGCTACACCTTC	CASSSPQGSYTF
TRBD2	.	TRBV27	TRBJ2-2	TGTGCCAGCAGTTTGGCGGGGGGGCTAGCCGGGGAGCTGTTTTTT	CASSLAGGLAGELFF
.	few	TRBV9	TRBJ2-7	TGTGCCAGCAGCGTACAAACAGGCGAGCAGTACTTC	CASSVQTGEQYF
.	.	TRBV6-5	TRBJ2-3	TGTGCCAGCAGGGCAGATAGAGGTAGCACAGATACGCAGTATTTT	CASRADRGSTDTQYF
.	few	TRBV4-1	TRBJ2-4	TGCGCCAGCAGCCAACTGGGGGTGGCCAAAAACATTCAGTACTTC	CASSQLGVAKNIQYF
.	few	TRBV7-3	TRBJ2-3	TGTGCCAGCAGCCGCTCTCCCTTGGATACGCAGTATTTT	CASSRSPLDTQYF
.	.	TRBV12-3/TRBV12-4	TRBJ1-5	TGTGCCAGCAGTTTAATGGCGGGTCCGAGGCAGCCCCAGCATTTT	CASSLMAGPRQPQHF
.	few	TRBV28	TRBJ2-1	TGTGCCAGCAAGATGCCCGTATCCTACAATGAGCAGTTCTTC	CASKMPVSYNEQFF
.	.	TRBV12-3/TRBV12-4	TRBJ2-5	TGTGCCAGCAGTTTAGGAGTCAGGGGTAAAACCCAGTACTTC	CASSLGVRGKTQYF
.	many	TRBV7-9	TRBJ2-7	TGTGCCAGCGCACAGACCTACGAGCAGTACTTC	CASAQTYEQYF
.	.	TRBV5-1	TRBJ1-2	TGCGCCAGCAGCCCCCAGACAGATGTTTATGGCTACACCTTC	CASSPQTDVYGYTF
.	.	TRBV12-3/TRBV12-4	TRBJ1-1	TGTGCCAGCAGCCAGGGTGTGGGCGACACTGAAGCTTTCTTT	CASSQGVGDTEAFF
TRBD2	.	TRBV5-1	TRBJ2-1	TGCGCCAGCAGATCTCTAGCGGGGGCCGGGGATGAGCAGTTCTTC	CASRSLAGAGDEQFF
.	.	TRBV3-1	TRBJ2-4	TGTGCCAGCAGTCTCAGACCTACGGGGGACATTCAGTACTTC	CASSLRPTGDIQYF
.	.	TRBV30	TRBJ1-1	TGTGCCTGGGTGGGTTGGGCTGAAGCTTTCTTT	CAWVGWAEAFF
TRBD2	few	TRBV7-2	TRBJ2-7	TGTGCCAGCAGCTTTGTGGCTAGCGGGGGGGCCGGGTCCTACGAGCAGTACTTC	CASSFVASGGAGSYEQYF
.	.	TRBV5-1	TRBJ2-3	TGCGCCAGCAGCCCCGCGGACAGTGAGACAGATACGCAGTATTTT	CASSPADSETDTQYF
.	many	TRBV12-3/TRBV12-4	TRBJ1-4	TGTGCCAGCAGTTTGCGTGCAACTAATGAAAAACTGTTTTTT	CASSLRATNEKLFF
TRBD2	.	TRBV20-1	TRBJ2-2	TGCAGTGCTAGAGTACTAGCGGGTGGCGGGGAGCTGTTTTTT	CSARVLAGGGELFF
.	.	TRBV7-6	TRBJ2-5	TGTGCCAGCAGCTCAGCCAGGATAGAGACCCAGTACTTC	CASSSARIETQYF
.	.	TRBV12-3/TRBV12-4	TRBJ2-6	TGTGCCAGCAGTTTACCCAACTCTGGGGCCAACGTCCTGACTTTC	CASSLPNSGANVLTF
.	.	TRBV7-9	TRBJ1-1	TGTGCCAGCAGGTCCCATGGGGACACTGAAGCTTTCTTT	CASRSHGDTEAFF
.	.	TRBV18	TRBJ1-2	TGTGCCAGCTCACCACCGGGGGGCAACTATGGCTACACCTTC	CASSPPGGNYGYTF
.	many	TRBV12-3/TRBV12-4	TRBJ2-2	TGTGCCAGCAGTTTTGAGACCGGGGAGCTGTTTTTT	CASSFETGELFF
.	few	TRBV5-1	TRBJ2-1	TGCGCCAGCAACCCCGGAGGGAGCAATGAGCAGTTCTTC	CASNPGGSNEQFF
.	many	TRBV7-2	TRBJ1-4	TGTGCCAGCAGCCCTCGGGGGGGGGCCGGAAAACTGTTTTTT	CASSPRGGAGKLFF
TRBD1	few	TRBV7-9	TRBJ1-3	TGTGCCAGCAGCGCACGAGGGGGCGTTGGAAACACCATATATTTT	CASSARGGVGNTIYF
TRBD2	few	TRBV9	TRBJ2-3	TGTGCCAGCAGCGTAGGGACTAGCGGGGGGGGCGCAGATACGCAGTATTTT	CASSVGTSGGGADTQYF
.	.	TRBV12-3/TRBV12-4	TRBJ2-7	TGTGCCAGCAGCTGGGACCTTTCCGAGCAGTACTTC	CASSWDLSEQYF
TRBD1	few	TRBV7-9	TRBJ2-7	TGTGCCAGCAGCCCCCCCCGTCGGACAGGGGACGCCTACGAGCAGTACTTC	CASSPPRRTGDAYEQYF
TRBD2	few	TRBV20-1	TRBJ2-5	TGCAGTGCAGGGGAGACTAGCGTCCGACGTGAGACCCAGTACTTC	CSAGETSVRRETQYF
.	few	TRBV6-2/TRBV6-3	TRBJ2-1	TGTGCCAGCAGCCAAGCACCCGGGGCAGGCAAGCATGAGCAGTTCTTC	CASSQAPGAGKHEQFF
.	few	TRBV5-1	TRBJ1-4	TGCGCCAGCAGCCAAGCAACTAATGAAAAACTGTTTTTT	CASSQATNEKLFF
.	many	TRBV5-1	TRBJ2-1	TGCGCCAGCAGCTTGGCGGCTTCCTCCTACAATGAGCAGTTCTTC	CASSLAASSYNEQFF
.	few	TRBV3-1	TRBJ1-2	TGTGCCAGCAGCCCACAAAGGAGCTATGGCTACACCTTC	CASSPQRSYGYTF
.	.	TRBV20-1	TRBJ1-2	TGCAGTGCTTCTTGGGGGTATGGCTACACCTTC	CSASWGYGYTF
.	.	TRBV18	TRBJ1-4	TGTGCCAGCTCACCAGGACAGAATGAAAAACTGTTTTTT	CASSPGQNEKLFF
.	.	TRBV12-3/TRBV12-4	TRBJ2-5	TGTGCCAGCAGTGGACCTGTAGGGACCCAGTACTTC	CASSGPVGTQYF
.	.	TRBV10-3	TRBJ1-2	TGTGCCATCAGTGGCGGGGCTGCCTATGGCTACACCTTC	CAISGGAAYGYTF
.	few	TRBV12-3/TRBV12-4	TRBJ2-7	TGTGCCAGCTCCGACGTAGGGGTCAACGGAGAGCAGTACTTC	CASSDVGVNGEQYF
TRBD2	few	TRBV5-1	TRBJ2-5	TGCGCCAGCAGACGCGGGACTAGCGGGGGAAAAGAGACCCAGTACTTC	CASRRGTSGGKETQYF
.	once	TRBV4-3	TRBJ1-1	TGCGCCAGCAGCCAAGCTGTAAGGCAGGGTTGGACTGAAGCTTTCTTT	CASSQAVRQGWTEAFF
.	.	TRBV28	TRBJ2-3	TGTGCCAGCAGTTCCGGGTTGGGGCGAAGCACAGATACGCAGTATTTT	CASSSGLGRSTDTQYF
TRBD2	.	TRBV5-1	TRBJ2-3	TGCGCCAGCAGCCTGACTAGCGACGATACGCAGTATTTT	CASSLTSDDTQYF
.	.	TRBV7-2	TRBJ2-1	TGTGCCAGCAGCTTACACGGGGCATGGGAGCAGTTCTTC	CASSLHGAWEQFF
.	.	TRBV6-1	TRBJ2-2	TGTGCCAGCAGTGAAATGGGGCAGGGCGGCGGGGAGCTGTTTTTT	CASSEMGQGGGELFF
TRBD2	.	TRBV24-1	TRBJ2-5	TGTGCCACCAGTGAGACCGGGACTAGCGGAGGAGAGACCCAGTACTTC	CATSETGTSGGETQYF
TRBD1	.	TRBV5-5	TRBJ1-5	TGTGCCAGCAGCCCTGCGGACAGGTTAGATAATCAGCCCCAGCATTTT	CASSPADRLDNQPQHF